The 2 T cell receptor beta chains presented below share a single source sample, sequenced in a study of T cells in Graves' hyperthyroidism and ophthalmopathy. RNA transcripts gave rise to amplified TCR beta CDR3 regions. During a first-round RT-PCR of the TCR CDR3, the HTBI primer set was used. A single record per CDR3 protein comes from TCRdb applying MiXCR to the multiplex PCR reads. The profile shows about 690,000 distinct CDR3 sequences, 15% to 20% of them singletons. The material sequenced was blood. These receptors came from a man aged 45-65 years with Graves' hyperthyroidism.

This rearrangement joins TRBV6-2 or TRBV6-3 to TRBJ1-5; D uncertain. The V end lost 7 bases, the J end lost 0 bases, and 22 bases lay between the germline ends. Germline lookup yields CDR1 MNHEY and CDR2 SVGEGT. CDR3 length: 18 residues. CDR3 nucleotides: TGTGCCAGCAAAGAGATAGGGCCTCAAGATTATAGCAATCAGCCCCAGCATTTT. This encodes CASKEIGPQDYSNQPQHF.

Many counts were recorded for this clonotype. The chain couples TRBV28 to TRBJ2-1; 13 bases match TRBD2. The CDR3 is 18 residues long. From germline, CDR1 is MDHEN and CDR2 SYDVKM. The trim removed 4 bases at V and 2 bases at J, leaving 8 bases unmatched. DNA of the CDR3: TGTGCCAGCAGTTCCTCATACGGGACTAGCGGGGCCTACAATGAGCAGTTCTTC. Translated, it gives CASSSSYGTSGAYNEQFF.